This record covers a single TCR beta chain. The data were taken from a study of control samples from healthy donors and cancer patients. Trimming removed 5 bases from V and 9 bases from J; junction bases left unmatched: 10. There are 13 residues in the CDR3. Germline lookup yields CDR1 GTSNPN and CDR2 SVGIG (reference sequence). The assay was immunoSEQ multiplex PCR, and TCRdb's table has in-frame clones only and misses some. The sample includes fewer than 200,000 clones, roughly 89% of them seen just once. The chain carries TRBV30 and TRBJ2-1, with 7 bases identical to TRBD2. Sequencing used blood. The TCR was taken from a woman aged 45-65 years in good health. The chain's CDR3 is CAWGRGPGGEQFF. CDR3 coding DNA: TGTGCCTGGGGGCGGGGTCCGGGAGGTGAGCAGTTCTTC.